Listed below are T cell receptor beta chains from one sample, sequenced in a study of CD8 T cells in Susac syndrome. TCRdb re-derived calls from the immunoSEQ multiplex PCR reads in MiXCR, one entry per CDR3 protein. Here the sample spans 190,000 or so distinct CDR3 sequences, about 96% being singletons. Sequenced input: CD4+ T cells from PBMCs. Receptors originate from a human donor with multiple sclerosis. Each CDR3 is given with its conserved first and last residue. Each record gives: J gene, clone size, V gene, D gene, CDR3 DNA, CDR3 protein. D genes are given only for firm matches. Clone size, where shown, is once, few, many, or a class for clones that have expanded.

TRBJ1-1 | NA | TRBV12-3/TRBV12-4 | NA | TGTGCCAGCAGTCCCGGACCGCTAGTGAACACTGAAGCTTTCTTT | CASSPGPLVNTEAFF
TRBJ2-4 | once | TRBV29-1 | NA | TGCAGCGCCATGAAAGGGGAGGTCAAAAACATTCAGTACTTC | CSAMKGEVKNIQYF
TRBJ2-3 | NA | TRBV9 | NA | TGTGCCAGCAGCGCTTCCGGAGGGCAGGGAGATACGCAGTATTTT | CASSASGGQGDTQYF
TRBJ2-7 | NA | TRBV11-2 | NA | TGTGCCAGCAGCTTCTACTACGAGCAGTACTTC | CASSFYYEQYF
TRBJ1-1 | NA | TRBV5-1 | NA | TGCGCCAGCAGCTCCAGACCGACTGAAGCTTTCTTT | CASSSRPTEAFF
TRBJ1-2 | once | TRBV12-5 | NA | TGTGCTAGTGGTTTGGTAACCCCAGGAGGGGAAGGCGTCTATGGCTACACCTTC | CASGLVTPGGEGVYGYTF
TRBJ2-1 | NA | TRBV3-1 | NA | TGTGCCAGCAGCCAAGCCGCGGCGGGATCTAATGAGCAGTTCTTC | CASSQAAAGSNEQFF
TRBJ1-1 | NA | TRBV29-1 | NA | TGCAGCGTTGATCCGTGGTGGGGGGTGAACACTGAAGCTTTCTTT | CSVDPWWGVNTEAFF
TRBJ2-7 | NA | TRBV20-1 | TRBD2 | TGCAGTGCTCCCAACGAGGGAGGGCTTCGGGAGCAGTACTTC | CSAPNEGGLREQYF
TRBJ1-3 | NA | TRBV5-1 | NA | TGCGCCAGCAGAGGAGGACACACCATATATTTT | CASRGGHTIYF
TRBJ1-4 | once | TRBV7-9 | NA | TGTGCCAGCAGCTTGGGGGGAGGAAAACTGTTTTTT | CASSLGGGKLFF
TRBJ2-1 | NA | TRBV20-1 | NA | TGCAGTGCTAGAGCGGGAAGCTCCTACAATGAGCAGTTCTTC | CSARAGSSYNEQFF
TRBJ2-3 | once | TRBV29-1 | NA | TGCAGCGAGGGCGGGGCTGGCACAGATACGCAGTATTTT | CSEGGAGTDTQYF
TRBJ2-7 | NA | TRBV5-1 | NA | TGCGCCAGCAGCTTGGCAGGCCCAACTTATTACGAGCAGTACTTC | CASSLAGPTYYEQYF
TRBJ2-1 | NA | TRBV12-3/TRBV12-4 | TRBD1 | TGTGCCAGCAGGGGGGACAGCTCCTACAATGAGCAGTTCTTC | CASRGDSSYNEQFF
TRBJ2-1 | NA | TRBV19 | TRBD2 | TGTGCCAGTAGTATAGCCGGGACTAGGGCCAATGAGCAGTTCTTC | CASSIAGTRANEQFF
TRBJ1-4 | NA | TRBV4-2 | NA | TGTGCCAGCAGCCAGAGGACCACGAGCGAAAAACTGTTTTTT | CASSQRTTSEKLFF
TRBJ2-5 | NA | TRBV3-1 | NA | TGTGCCAGCAGCCATAGAGGGTCAGAGACCCAGTACTTC | CASSHRGSETQYF
TRBJ2-3 | NA | TRBV12-3/TRBV12-4 | TRBD2 | TGTGCCAGCAGCCTAATGGGACTAGCGGGAGATACGCAGTATTTT | CASSLMGLAGDTQYF
TRBJ1-4 | once | TRBV12-3/TRBV12-4 | NA | TGTGCCAGCAGTTCCCAGGGGCCAACTAATGAAAAACTGTTTTTT | CASSSQGPTNEKLFF
TRBJ2-7 | once | TRBV30 | NA | TGTGCCTGGAGGGACAGTACCTACGAGCAGTACTTC | CAWRDSTYEQYF
TRBJ2-3 | NA | TRBV30 | TRBD1 | TGTGCCTGGAGTACTGGAACCAGGGGGAACACAGATACGCAGTATTTT | CAWSTGTRGNTDTQYF
TRBJ1-6 | NA | TRBV15 | TRBD1 | TGTGCCACCAGCAGAGGTTCGGGGACAGGGTCCTCACCCCTCCACTTT | CATSRGSGTGSSPLHF
TRBJ2-3 | NA | TRBV5-1 | NA | TGCGCCAGCAGCTTGACGTCTAAGGATACGCAGTATTTT | CASSLTSKDTQYF
TRBJ1-2 | once | TRBV30 | NA | TGTGCCTGGAGAAGGACGCTGTTTGGCTACACCTTC | CAWRRTLFGYTF
TRBJ2-2 | NA | TRBV18 | NA | TGTGCCAGCTCACCACCCCCTCAGGGGGGCACCGGGGAGCTGTTTTTT | CASSPPPQGGTGELFF
TRBJ1-5 | NA | TRBV30 | NA | TGTGCCTGGAGTCCTCCGGGAGATCAGCCCCAGCATTTT | CAWSPPGDQPQHF
TRBJ2-7 | NA | TRBV19 | TRBD1 | TGTGCCAGTAGCTTCACTCCGGGACAGGGTCTCAACGAGCAGTACTTC | CASSFTPGQGLNEQYF
TRBJ2-7 | NA | TRBV12-3/TRBV12-4 | TRBD1 | TGTGCCAGCAGTGCCTGGACAGGGGGCAGCCCCTACGAGCAGTACTTC | CASSAWTGGSPYEQYF
TRBJ2-1 | NA | TRBV20-1 | NA | TGCAGTGCTAGAGATAGTCAGGGTATTTACAATGAGCAGTTCTTC | CSARDSQGIYNEQFF
TRBJ2-1 | NA | TRBV14 | TRBD1 | TGTGCCAGCAGCCGGACAGGGGATGAGCAGTTCTTC | CASSRTGDEQFF
TRBJ1-2 | few | TRBV30 | NA | TGTGCCTGGACGCAGGGCCATGGCTACACCTTC | CAWTQGHGYTF
TRBJ2-1 | NA | TRBV29-1 | NA | TGCAGCGTCGTACAGGGCCCAGCTTACAATGAGCAGTTCTTC | CSVVQGPAYNEQFF
TRBJ1-4 | NA | TRBV3-1 | NA | TGTGCCAGCAGCCAAGTTAGGACCGCTGCTAATGAAAAACTGTTTTTT | CASSQVRTAANEKLFF
TRBJ1-2 | NA | TRBV10-3 | TRBD1 | TGTGCCATCAGTGAGTCACAGGGGAGGTCCTATGGCTACACCTTC | CAISESQGRSYGYTF
TRBJ2-1 | NA | TRBV18 | TRBD1 | TGTGCCAGCTCACCAATGGGACAGGGAGATGAGCAGTTCTTC | CASSPMGQGDEQFF
TRBJ1-1 | NA | TRBV30 | NA | TGTGCCTGGAGTAAGATAGGGGCGAACACTGAAGCTTTCTTT | CAWSKIGANTEAFF